These 31 T cell receptor beta chains originate from one sample sequenced in a study of blood T cell repertoires in COVID-19. The method was immunoSEQ multiplex PCR; TCRdb's version includes in-frame clones alone and lacks a portion of them. The table shows 80,000 to 100,000 clones, with 75% to 85% occurring only once. The specimen was peripheral blood. The receptors were gathered from a woman in her 70s with acute or convalescent COVID-19.

The CDR3 protein is CASSHGVNPRETQYF. The CDR3 DNA follows: TGTGCCAGCAGCCACGGAGTGAACCCTCGGGAGACCCAGTACTTC. The V call is TRBV28, the J call TRBJ2-5; no definite D call. The CDR3 length is 15 residues. Germline V gene sequence: CDR1 MDHEN, CDR2 SYDVKM. V dropped 6 bases and J dropped 5 bases, with 19 bases sitting between them.

The gene calls are TRBV7-9 and TRBJ2-1, with a possible D match to TRBD1 (6 bases). V was shortened by 8 bases and J by 5 bases, with 13 bases between the two germline ends. Germline values: CDR1 SEHNR, CDR2 FQNEAQ (reference sequence). The CDR3 consists of 13 residues. CDR3 sequence: CASGIQGHNEQFF. DNA for the CDR3: TGTGCCAGCGGGATACAGGGCCACAATGAGCAGTTCTTC.

The gene calls are TRBV4-2 and TRBJ1-2, with D maybe TRBD1 (6 bases). With 0 bases removed from V and 6 bases from J, the gap between germline ends came to 23 bases. CDR1 and CDR2 (germline): LGHNA, YNFKEQ. The CDR3 totals 18 residues. The CDR3 here is CASSQEWRGGGIGDGYTF. CDR3 DNA: TGTGCCAGCAGCCAAGAATGGAGGGGAGGGGGTATTGGTGATGGCTACACCTTC.

The chain employs TRBV7-9 and TRBJ2-5; D is unresolved. Germline-derived CDR1 and CDR2 are SEHNR and FQNEAQ (reference sequence). The CDR3 covers 13 residues. V dropped 5 bases and J dropped 2 bases, with 9 bases sitting between them. In DNA form, the CDR3 reads TGTGCCAGCAGCAACCCAACTCAAGAGACCCAGTACTTC. It encodes CASSNPTQETQYF. The variable domain in full, with the rest retrieved from reference TRBV7-9 and TRBJ2-5, is DTGVSQNPRHKITKRGQNVTFRCDPISEHNRLYWYRQTLGQGPEFLTYFQNEAQLEKSRLLSDRFSAERPKGSFSTLEIQRTEQGDSAMYLCASSNPTQETQYFGPGTRLLVL.

With respect to this clone: The same CDR3 arises from other DNA sequences in this sample as well. The CDR3 nucleotides are TGTGCCAGCAGCCCACCCCGGGAGACCCAGTACTTC. Translation: CASSPPRETQYF. The V gene is TRBV7-2, the J gene TRBJ2-5; no reliable D call. The CDR3 covers 12 residues. Germline lookup yields CDR1 SGHTA and CDR2 FQGNSA. V was cut by 5 bases and J by 5 bases, with 9 bases left in between. Complete variable domain (other parts from reference TRBV7-2 and TRBJ2-5): GAGVSQSPSNKVTEKGKDVELRCDPISGHTALYWYRQSLGQGLEFLIYFQGNSAPDKSGLPSDRFSAERTGGSVSTLTIQRTQQEDSAVYLCASSPPRETQYFGPGTRLLVL.

This chain joins TRBV5-1 and TRBJ2-3, with a tentative D call TRBD2 (5 bases). The V end was cut by 3 bases, the J end by 3 bases, with 20 bases between. The CDR3 runs to 17 residues. The V gene's germline CDR1 is SGHRS and CDR2 YFSETQ. CDR3 in amino acids: CASSSPRVGVGTDTQYF. CDR3 DNA sequence: TGCGCCAGCAGCTCGCCCCGGGTCGGGGTGGGGACAGATACGCAGTATTTT.

The chain couples TRBV6-6 to TRBJ1-3, with D hard to call. V lost 6 bases to trimming and J lost 0 bases, with 12 bases between them. The CDR3 totals 15 residues. Germline CDR1 is MNHNY and CDR2 is SVGAGI (reference sequence). As DNA, the CDR3 is TGTGCCAGCAGATCTACTAAGAGCTCTGGAAACACCATATATTTT. Translation: CASRSTKSSGNTIYF.

V usage is TRBV19 and J usage is TRBJ1-6; 8 bases map to TRBD1. Looked up from germline, CDR1 is LNHDA and CDR2 is SQIVND (reference sequence). CDR3 length equals 14 residues. The ends lost 7 bases at V and 7 bases at J; junction bases unmatched: 6. The chain's CDR3 is CASTDRADNSPLHF. In nucleotides, the CDR3 is TGTGCCAGTACGGACAGGGCGGACAATTCACCCCTCCACTTT.

The chain carries TRBV2 and TRBJ2-7; 13 bases are shared with TRBD2. The CDR3 runs 16 residues. Germline trimming cut 4 bases from V and 4 bases from J; bases unmatched to any gene: 7. Germline V gene sequence: CDR1 SNHLY, CDR2 FYNNEI. The CDR3 coding sequence is TGTGCCAGCAGTGGCCGGACTAGCGGGAGTCTTTACGAGCAGTACTTC. It yields the protein CASSGRTSGSLYEQYF.

The V and J genes are TRBV28 and TRBJ2-1, with D possibly being TRBD2 (6 bases). With 1 base removed from V and 5 bases from J, the gap between germline ends came to 9 bases. This CDR3 region has 14 residues. CDR1 and CDR2 (germline): MDHEN, SYDVKM. CDR3 amino acids: CASSLFGLNNEQFF. In nucleotides, the CDR3 is TGTGCCAGCAGTTTATTCGGACTAAACAATGAGCAGTTCTTC.

This chain connects TRBV7-2 to TRBJ2-1; 10 bases line up with TRBD2. V lost 1 base and J lost 1; bases outside the gene matches: 4. The CDR3 has 17 residues. Germline V gene data show CDR1 as SGHTA and CDR2 as FQGNSA. DNA of the CDR3: TGTGCCAGCAGCTTAGAAGCGGGGGGGAGATCCTACAATGAGCAGTTCTTC. Protein: CASSLEAGGRSYNEQFF.

V and J are TRBV7-8 and TRBJ2-7, with 7 nucleotides matching TRBD2. Germline CDR1 is SGHVS and CDR2 is FQNEAQ. The CDR3 runs 13 residues. J was trimmed by 6 bases and V by 5 bases; bases with no gene match: 7. Written as DNA, the CDR3 is TGTGCCAGCAGCCTTGGACTAGTGGGCGAGCAGTACTTC. It specifies CASSLGLVGEQYF. The complete variable domain, with remaining parts taken from reference TRBV7-8 and TRBJ2-7, reads GAGVSQSPRYKVAKRGQDVALRCDPISGHVSLFWYQQALGQGPEFLTYFQNEAQLDKSGLPSDRFFAERPEGSVSTLKIQRTQQEDSAVYLCASSLGLVGEQYFGPGTRLTVT.

This chain uses TRBV5-6 with TRBJ2-1; a possible D gene is TRBD2 (5 bases). Germline V gene sequence: CDR1 SGHDT, CDR2 YYEEEE. This CDR3 comprises 16 residues. V lost 0 bases and J 2 bases, leaving 12 bases between the germline ends. The CDR3 protein is CASSLEGSVAYNEQFF. The DNA of the CDR3 is TGTGCCAGCAGCTTGGAAGGTAGCGTGGCCTACAATGAGCAGTTCTTC. Combining the CDR3 with reference TRBV5-6 and TRBJ2-1 gives the whole variable domain DAGVTQSPTHLIKTRGQQVTLRCSPKSGHDTVSWYQQALGQGPQFIFQYYEEEERQRGNFPDRFSGHQFPNYSSELNVNALLLGDSALYLCASSLEGSVAYNEQFFGPGTRLTVL.

J is TRBJ1-2 and V is TRBV6-9; D not resolved. Germline V gene sequence: CDR1 MNHGY, CDR2 SVAAGI. Trimming took off 7 bases at V and 6 bases at J, with 6 bases between the two ends. This CDR3 spans 10 amino acids. This CDR3 is CASIYDGYTF. The CDR3 nucleotides are TGTGCCAGCATCTACGATGGCTACACCTTC.

The rearrangement uses TRBV2 and TRBJ1-3; TRBD1 is a possible D gene (5 bases). The CDR3 consists of 14 residues. Trimming took off 6 bases at V and 4 bases at J, with 13 bases between the two ends. Germline-derived CDR1 and CDR2 are SNHLY and FYNNEI. The chain's CDR3 is CASSQQEWGNTIYF. The CDR3 nucleotides read TGTGCCAGCAGCCAACAGGAGTGGGGAAACACCATATATTTT.

The chain carries TRBV5-1 and TRBJ2-5, with D possibly TRBD1 on 5 matching bases. Germline V CDR1 and CDR2: SGHRS, YFSETQ. V was clipped by 0 bases and J by 4 bases, with 13 bases between them. The CDR3 is 15 residues long. The chain's CDR3 is CASSLDWTPPETQYF. DNA of the CDR3: TGCGCCAGCAGCTTGGACTGGACACCGCCAGAGACCCAGTACTTC.

The chain combines TRBV29-1 with TRBJ1-5, with TRBD1 as a possible D gene (6 bases). Germline V gene lookup returns CDR1 SQVTM and CDR2 ANQGSEA. V was cut by 6 bases and J by 7 bases, with 16 bases left in between. The CDR3 totals 13 residues. As DNA, the CDR3 is TGCAGCGTAGCCCCCGGGACACGGCAGCCCCAGCATTTT. This encodes CSVAPGTRQPQHF. Full variable domain (missing parts from reference TRBV29-1 and TRBJ1-5): SAVISQKPSRDICQRGTSLTIQCQVDSQVTMMFWYRQQPGQSLTLIATANQGSEATYESGFVIDKFPISRPNLTFSTLTVSNMSPEDSSIYLCSVAPGTRQPQHFGDGTRLSIL.

The J gene is TRBJ2-7, the V gene TRBV10-2; 8 bases are a match to TRBD2. The ends lost 8 bases at V and 6 bases at J; junction bases unmatched: 15. The CDR3 contains 15 residues. The germline gives CDR1 WSHSY, CDR2 SAAADI. This CDR3 reads CASLEVGTSSREQYF. For the CDR3, the DNA is TGCGCCAGCCTTGAAGTTGGGACTAGTTCGCGCGAGCAGTACTTC.

This chain joins TRBV28 and TRBJ1-6; 8 nucleotides line up with TRBD1. CDR3 length: 16 residues. The germline V gene encodes CDR1 MDHEN and CDR2 SYDVKM. Germline trimming cut 2 bases from V and 8 bases from J; bases unmatched to any gene: 8. CDR3: CASSLGAGTGYSPLHF. The CDR3 DNA reads TGTGCCAGCAGTTTAGGGGCCGGGACAGGTTATTCACCCCTCCACTTT. The full variable domain, its missing parts supplied by reference TRBV28 and TRBJ1-6, is DVKVTQSSRYLVKRTGEKVFLECVQDMDHENMFWYRQDPGLGLRLIYFSYDVKMKEKGDIPEGYSVSREKKERFSLILESASTNQTSMYLCASSLGAGTGYSPLHFGNGTRLTVT.

This chain connects TRBV19 to TRBJ1-1; no clear D. Deletions cut 2 bases from V and 7 bases from J, with 8 bases between. The CDR3 spans 12 residues. Germline V gives CDR1 LNHDA, CDR2 SQIVND (reference sequence). CDR3 loop: CASSIQWSEAFF. DNA for the CDR3: TGTGCCAGTAGTATACAGTGGAGTGAAGCTTTCTTT.

This clone occurred a few times. Other DNA sequences in this specimen translate into the identical CDR3. The rearrangement uses TRBV28 and TRBJ2-7; no firm D call. V dropped 4 bases and J dropped 4 bases, with 5 bases sitting between them. CDR1 MDHEN and CDR2 SYDVKM come from the germline V gene. There are 11 residues in the CDR3. The CDR3 region is CASSSLYEQYF. DNA of the CDR3: TGTGCCAGCAGTTCACTATACGAGCAGTACTTC.

The chain carries TRBV12-3 or TRBV12-4 and TRBJ1-1; D gene uncertain. V was shortened by 6 bases and J by 5 bases, with 13 bases between the two germline ends. The CDR3 spans 13 residues. CDR3 residues: CASSPLLATEAFF. The CDR3 region has the DNA TGTGCCAGCAGCCCCTTACTAGCTACTGAAGCTTTCTTT.

This clone came up a few times. This chain uses TRBV11-2 with TRBJ2-2, with 11 nucleotides matching TRBD2. Germline V lookup: CDR1 SGHAT, CDR2 FQNNGV. V lost 5 bases to trimming and J lost 5 bases; unmatched junction nucleotides: 10. The CDR3 has 17 residues. In nucleotides, the CDR3 is TGTGCCAGCAGCCCGTCAGGCGCTAGCGGGAGGACCGGGGAGCTGTTTTTT. It codes for CASSPSGASGRTGELFF.

The rearrangement joins TRBV28 to TRBJ2-2, with a weak D call TRBD2 (6 bases). Germline V gives CDR1 MDHEN, CDR2 SYDVKM. CDR3 length: 14 residues. V was clipped by 9 bases and J by 2 bases, with 13 bases between them. Here the CDR3 reads CASRGGTNTGELFF. The CDR3 bases are TGTGCCAGTAGAGGCGGGACCAACACCGGGGAGCTGTTTTTT.

This sequence joins TRBV19 and TRBJ2-1; 11 nucleotides match TRBD2. In germline, CDR1 is LNHDA, CDR2 SQIVND (reference sequence). The CDR3 extends over 15 amino acids. V lost 5 bases and J lost 11; bases outside the gene matches: 11. The CDR3 nucleotides read TGTGCCAGTAGTCTTCATCTAGCGGGAGGTTCCCAGCAGTTCTTC. Protein: CASSLHLAGGSQQFF. Filled out from reference TRBV19 and TRBJ2-1, the complete variable domain reads DGGITQSPKYLFRKEGQNVTLSCEQNLNHDAMYWYRQDPGQGLRLIYYSQIVNDFQKGDIAEGYSVSREKKESFPLTVTSAQKNPTAFYLCASSLHLAGGSQQFFGPGTRLTVL.

This clone has more than one count but fewer than ten. The rearrangement links TRBV3-1 (or the pseudogene TRBV3-2) to TRBJ2-6; TRBD1 is a possible D gene (5 bases). With 7 bases removed from V and 1 base from J, the gap between germline ends came to 11 bases. This CDR3 has 15 residues. Germline assignment: CDR1 LGHDT and CDR2 YNNKEL (reference sequence). The CDR3 here is CASMLQGSGANVLTF. Written as DNA, the CDR3 is TGTGCCAGCATGCTCCAGGGTTCTGGGGCCAACGTCCTGACTTTC.

The V gene is TRBV2, the J gene TRBJ1-2; 9 bases are shared with TRBD1. The CDR3 is made up of 14 amino acids. V lost 4 bases to trimming and J lost 4 bases; unmatched junction nucleotides: 4. Germline CDR1 and CDR2: SNHLY and FYNNEI. The CDR3 is CASSGDRVRYGYTF. The CDR3 DNA reads as TGTGCCAGCAGTGGGGACAGGGTTCGCTATGGCTACACCTTC.

The V gene is TRBV27, the J gene TRBJ1-2; 8 bases match TRBD1. The V gene end was trimmed by 0 bases and the J gene end by 4 bases; junction bases not matched to a gene: 7. The CDR3 totals 16 residues. Germline loops: CDR1 MNHEY, CDR2 SMNVEV (reference sequence). CDR3 sequence: CASSLSPGTGVYGYTF. DNA for the CDR3: TGTGCCAGCAGTTTATCTCCCGGGACAGGCGTCTATGGCTACACCTTC.

The J gene is TRBJ2-5, the V gene TRBV5-1; D might be TRBD1 (6 bases). Trimming shortened V by 10 bases and J by 5 bases, and 18 bases separated the two germline ends. The CDR3 is made up of 13 amino acids. In germline, CDR1 is SGHRS, CDR2 YFSETQ. The CDR3 bases are TGCGCCTCCGCGGCCAGGGGATGGGAGACCCAGTACTTC. It encodes CASAARGWETQYF. Supplemented by reference TRBV5-1 and TRBJ2-5, the full variable domain reads KAGVTQTPRYLIKTRGQQVTLSCSPISGHRSVSWYQQTPGQGLQFLFEYFSETQRNKGNFPGRFSGRQFSNSRSEMNVSTLELGDSALYLCASAARGWETQYFGPGTRLLVL.

This clone was found once. This chain joins TRBV19 and TRBJ1-5; a possible D gene is TRBD1 (5 bases). The V end was cut by 4 bases, the J end by 0 bases, with 13 bases between. CDR3 length: 16 residues. Looked up from germline, CDR1 is LNHDA and CDR2 is SQIVND (reference sequence). CDR3 in amino acids: CASSSQGLISNQPQHF. The CDR3 nucleotides read TGTGCCAGTAGTAGCCAGGGACTAATTAGCAATCAGCCCCAGCATTTT.

This clone has more than one count but fewer than ten. The genes are TRBV5-1 and TRBJ1-5, with D perhaps TRBD1 (6 bases). Germline loops: CDR1 SGHRS, CDR2 YFSETQ. Trimming pared 0 bases from V and 2 bases from J, leaving 15 bases between. This CDR3 spans 17 amino acids. The chain's CDR3 is CASSLGQGMKGNQPQHF. For the CDR3, the DNA is TGCGCCAGCAGCTTGGGGCAGGGGATGAAGGGCAATCAGCCCCAGCATTTT.